This paragraph covers one T cell receptor beta chain sequence. Trimming took 5 bases from V and 6 from J; bases not matched to a gene: 9. Germline CDR1 MDHEN, CDR2 SYDVKM. The CDR3 totals 16 residues. This specimen belongs to a study of blood T cell repertoires in COVID-19. Study context: Samples taken during acute and convalescent COVID-19 were collected in the United States, Italy and Spain. T cells, B-cell-depleted T cells, or PBMCs supplied cDNA or gDNA.

Per the authors' pipeline: Counts of nucleated cells, estimated from reference gene primer amplification, were obtained. The data were produced by immunoSEQ multiplex PCR, yet TCRdb's version contains in-frame clones alone and is incomplete. V and J calls and clone size are as listed in that table; D and trimming were resolved from the DNA. Of about 170,000 clones in the sample, 79% were seen once. This TCR was recovered from a woman in her 70s in a cohort exposed to, infected with or recovered from COVID-19 (not recorded which). Material for sequencing was PBMCs or T cells enriched from blood (not recorded which). The V call is TRBV28, the J call TRBJ2-3; 12 bases match TRBD2. The chain's CDR3 is CASSLSTSGSSDTQYF. The CDR3 DNA follows: TGTGCCAGCAGTCTTTCGACTAGCGGGAGTTCCGATACGCAGTATTTT.